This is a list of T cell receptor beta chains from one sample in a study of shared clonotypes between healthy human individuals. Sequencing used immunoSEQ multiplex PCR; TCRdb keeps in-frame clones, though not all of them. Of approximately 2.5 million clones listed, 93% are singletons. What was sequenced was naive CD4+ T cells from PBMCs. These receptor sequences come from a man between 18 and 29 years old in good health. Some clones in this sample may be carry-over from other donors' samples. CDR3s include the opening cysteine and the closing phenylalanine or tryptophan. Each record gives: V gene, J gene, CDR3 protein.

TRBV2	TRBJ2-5	CASKPERGKETQYF
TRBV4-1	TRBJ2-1	CASSHMGQGGNEQFF
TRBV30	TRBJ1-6	CAWRSGQGNSPLHF
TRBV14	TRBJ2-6	CASSLISGSGRSGRANVLTF
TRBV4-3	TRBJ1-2	CASSQDIHSDSSGYTF
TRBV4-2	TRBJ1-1	CASMTGGEAFF
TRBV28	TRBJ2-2	CASSSWQGDTGELFF
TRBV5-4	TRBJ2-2	CASSLSGTGNTGELFF
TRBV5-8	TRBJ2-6	CASRSAGSGANVLTF
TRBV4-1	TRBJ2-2	CASSHTGELFF
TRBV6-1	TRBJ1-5	CASSEWGSQPQHF
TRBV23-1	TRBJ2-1	CASSQWDPSYNEQFF
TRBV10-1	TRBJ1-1	CASLGTVNTEAFF
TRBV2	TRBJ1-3	CASGSGVPGNTIYF
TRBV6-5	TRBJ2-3	CASSYSAGTPPQYF
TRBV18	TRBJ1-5	CASSPVRGEPQHF
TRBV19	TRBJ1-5	CASTGNWNQPQHF
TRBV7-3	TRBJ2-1	CASSLRAGLYNEQFF
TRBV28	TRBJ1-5	CASSQGGQPQHF
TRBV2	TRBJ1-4	CASSLDRINEKLFF
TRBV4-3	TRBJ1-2	CASSQDAPRVPNYGYTF
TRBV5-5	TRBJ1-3	CASSLATGTSGNTIYF
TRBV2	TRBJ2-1	CASRDARINEQFF
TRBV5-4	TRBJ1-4	CASSPDSATNEKLFF
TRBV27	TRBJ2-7	CASSRYSGESYEQYF
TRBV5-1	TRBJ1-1	CASSLDRPNTEAFF
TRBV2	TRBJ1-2	CASSADGPYGYTF
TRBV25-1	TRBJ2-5	CASSRQGLQETQYF
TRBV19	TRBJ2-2	CASSMGVLAGELFF
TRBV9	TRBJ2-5	CASSTGLAEETQYF
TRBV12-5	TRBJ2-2	CASGMGQGFAGELFF
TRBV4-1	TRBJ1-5	CASSPLGRDNQPQHF
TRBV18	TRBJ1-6	CASSPPIIQGSSSPLHF
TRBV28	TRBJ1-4	CASSPYNEKLFF
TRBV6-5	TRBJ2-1	CASSRTSGNEQFF
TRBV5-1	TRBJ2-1	CASSADSYNEQFF
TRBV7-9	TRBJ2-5	CASSYRQLIQETQYF
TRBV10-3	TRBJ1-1	CAISDTGGEAFF
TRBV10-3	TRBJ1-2	CAIRSAEGSKGSGYTF
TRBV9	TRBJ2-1	CASSVAPQVNEQFF